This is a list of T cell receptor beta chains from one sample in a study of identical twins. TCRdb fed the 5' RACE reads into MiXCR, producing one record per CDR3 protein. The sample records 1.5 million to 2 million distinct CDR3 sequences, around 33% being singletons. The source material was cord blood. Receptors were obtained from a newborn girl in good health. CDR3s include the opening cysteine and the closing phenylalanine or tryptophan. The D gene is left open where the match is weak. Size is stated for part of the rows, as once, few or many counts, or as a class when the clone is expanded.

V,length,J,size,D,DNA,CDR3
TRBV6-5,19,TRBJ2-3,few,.,TGTGCCAGCAGTTACGGCGCGGGTAGGACGGGAGTTAGGATAGATACGCAGTATTTT,CASSYGAGRTGVRIDTQYF
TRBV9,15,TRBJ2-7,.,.,TGTGCCAGCAGCGTAGGCGCTGGCGGGTACAATGAGCAGTACTTC,CASSVGAGGYNEQYF
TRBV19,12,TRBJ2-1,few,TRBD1,TGTGCCAGTAGTATAACAGGGGGTGGGCAGTTCTTC,CASSITGGGQFF
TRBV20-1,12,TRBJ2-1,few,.,TGCAGTGCCCCACCCATTACGAATGAGCAGTTCTTC,CSAPPITNEQFF
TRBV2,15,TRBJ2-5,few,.,TGTGCCAGCAGTGAGAGGAGACTAGGCGGAGAGACCCAGTACTTC,CASSERRLGGETQYF
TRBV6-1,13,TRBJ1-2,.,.,TGTGCCAGCATCCCAGGGAGGCACTATGGCTACACCTTC,CASIPGRHYGYTF
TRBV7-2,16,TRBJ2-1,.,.,TGTGCCAGCAGCTTAGCGCTCGGGGGCTCCTACAATGAGCAGTTCTTC,CASSLALGGSYNEQFF
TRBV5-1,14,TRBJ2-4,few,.,TGCGCCAGCAGCCGGACAGAGGTTAAAAACATTCAGTACTTC,CASSRTEVKNIQYF
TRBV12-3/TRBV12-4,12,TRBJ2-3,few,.,TGTGCCAGCAGTTTATCGGAGGGATCGCAGTATTTT,CASSLSEGSQYF
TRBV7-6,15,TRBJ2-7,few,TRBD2,TGTGCCAGCACTACAACGGGGGAGGGTTTCTACGAGCAGTACTTC,CASTTTGEGFYEQYF
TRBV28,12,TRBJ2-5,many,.,TGTGCCAGCAGAAGGGGAGGAGAGACCCAGTACTTC,CASRRGGETQYF
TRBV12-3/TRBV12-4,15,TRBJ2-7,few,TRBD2,TGTGCCAGCAGTTTTCAGGGACTAGCGTCCTACGAGCAGTACTTC,CASSFQGLASYEQYF
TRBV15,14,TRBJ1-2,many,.,TGTGCCACCAGCAAACAGAGAGCTAACTATGGCTACACCTTC,CATSKQRANYGYTF
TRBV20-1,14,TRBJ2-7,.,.,TGCAGTGCTAGAGCGGGGGCCTTGAACAATGAGCAGTACTTC,CSARAGALNNEQYF
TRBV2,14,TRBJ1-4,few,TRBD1,TGTGCCAGCAGGAGGGGACAGGGGGATGAAAAACTGTTTTTT,CASRRGQGDEKLFF
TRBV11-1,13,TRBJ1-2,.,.,TGTGCCGGCAGCAGCGACGGAAACTATGGCTACACCTTC,CAGSSDGNYGYTF
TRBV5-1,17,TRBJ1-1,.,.,TGCGCCGGCAGCTTGGGGGCCCACAGGGTAGAGGGGACTGAAGCTTTCTTT,CAGSLGAHRVEGTEAFF
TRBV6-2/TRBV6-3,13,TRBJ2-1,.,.,TGTGCCAGCAACAAGGGACAATACAATGAGCAGTTCTTC,CASNKGQYNEQFF
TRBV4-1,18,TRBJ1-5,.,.,TGCGCCAGCAGCCAAGACACACACACACAGGTTAGCAATCAGCCCCAGCATTTT,CASSQDTHTQVSNQPQHF
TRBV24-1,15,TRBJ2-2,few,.,TGTGCCACCAGTGACCAAGGACTTCCCACCGGGGAGCTGTTTTTT,CATSDQGLPTGELFF
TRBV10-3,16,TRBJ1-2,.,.,TGTGCCATCAGTGAGTCGGGCAGGCGAGATAACTATGGCTACACCTTC,CAISESGRRDNYGYTF
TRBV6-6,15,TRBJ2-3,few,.,TGTGCCAGCAGGGCTAGCGCAAAGCCCACAGATACGCAGTATTTT,CASRASAKPTDTQYF
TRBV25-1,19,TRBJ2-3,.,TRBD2,TGTGCCAGCAGTGAATATATCCCCGGACTAGCGGAGAGCACAGATACGCAGTATTTT,CASSEYIPGLAESTDTQYF
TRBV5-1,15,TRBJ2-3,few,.,TGCGCCAGCAGCTTGGATGTGCGGGCGGGAGATACGCAGTATTTT,CASSLDVRAGDTQYF
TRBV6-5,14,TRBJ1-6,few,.,TGTGCCAGCAGTTATCGACAGTATAATTCACCCCTCCACTTT,CASSYRQYNSPLHF
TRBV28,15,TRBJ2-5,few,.,TGTGCCAGCAGTTTTCAAACCCGCATTAGTCCGGGGCAGTACTTC,CASSFQTRISPGQYF
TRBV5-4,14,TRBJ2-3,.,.,TGTGCCAGCGGGAAGAGAGATAGCACAGATACGCAGTATTTT,CASGKRDSTDTQYF
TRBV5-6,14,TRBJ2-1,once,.,TGTGCCAGCAGCTTGGACCAAGGGGTGGGTGAGCAGTTCTTC,CASSLDQGVGEQFF
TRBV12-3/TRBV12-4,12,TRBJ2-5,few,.,TGTGCCAGCGGGGGGGCCCAAGAGACCCAGTACTTC,CASGGAQETQYF
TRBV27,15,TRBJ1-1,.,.,TGTGCCAGCAGTTTATCCCGCCAGATGAACACTGAAGCTTTCTTT,CASSLSRQMNTEAFF
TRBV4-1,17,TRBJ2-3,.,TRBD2,TGCACCAGCAGCCTAATCATAGCGGGGGCTAGCACAGATACGCAGTATTTT,CTSSLIIAGASTDTQYF
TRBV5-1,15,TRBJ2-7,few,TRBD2,TGCGCCAGCAACGAGCGGGGGGCCAACTCCTACGAGCAGTACTTC,CASNERGANSYEQYF
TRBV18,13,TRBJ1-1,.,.,TGTGCCAGCGCATACGACCGGGGCACTGAAGCTTTCTTT,CASAYDRGTEAFF
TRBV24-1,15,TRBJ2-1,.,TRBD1,TGTGCCACCAGTGATTTCCGGGACAGGGACAATGAGCAGTTCTTC,CATSDFRDRDNEQFF
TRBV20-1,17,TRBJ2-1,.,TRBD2,TGCAGTGCTAGAGCCCTAAAGACTAGCGGGGCATTCAATGAGCAGTTCTTC,CSARALKTSGAFNEQFF
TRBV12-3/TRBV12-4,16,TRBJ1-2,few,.,TGTGCCAGCAGCTCACTTTACCTGGGATTGGACTGGGGCTACACCTTC,CASSSLYLGLDWGYTF
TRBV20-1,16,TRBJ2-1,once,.,TGCAGTGCTAGAGATAGCCGGGGGGCCTCCTACAATGAGCAGTTCTTC,CSARDSRGASYNEQFF
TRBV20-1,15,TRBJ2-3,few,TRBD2,TGCAGTGCTAGAAATAGCGGGGGGGGCACAGATACGCAGTATTTT,CSARNSGGGTDTQYF
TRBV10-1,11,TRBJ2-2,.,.,TGCGCCAGCAGAAACACCGGGGGGCTGTTTTTT,CASRNTGGLFF
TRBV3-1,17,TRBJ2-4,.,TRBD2,TGTGCCAGCAGCCCCCGGACTAGCGGGAGTGGTAAAAACATTCAGTACTTC,CASSPRTSGSGKNIQYF
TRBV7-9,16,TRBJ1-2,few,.,TGTGCCAGCAGCTTAGCGCACCAGGGCGCTAACTATGGCTACACCTTC,CASSLAHQGANYGYTF
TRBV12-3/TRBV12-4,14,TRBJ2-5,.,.,TGTGCCAGCAGTATCCGGAGAGGGCAAGAGACCCAGTACTTC,CASSIRRGQETQYF
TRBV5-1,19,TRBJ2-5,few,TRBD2,TGCGCCAGCACCTTGGTCCTGACTAGCGGGAGAGGTAGTCACAATGAGCAGTACTTC,CASTLVLTSGRGSHNEQYF
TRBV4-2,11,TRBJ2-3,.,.,TGTGCCATCCGGGGTTCGGATACGCAGTATTTT,CAIRGSDTQYF